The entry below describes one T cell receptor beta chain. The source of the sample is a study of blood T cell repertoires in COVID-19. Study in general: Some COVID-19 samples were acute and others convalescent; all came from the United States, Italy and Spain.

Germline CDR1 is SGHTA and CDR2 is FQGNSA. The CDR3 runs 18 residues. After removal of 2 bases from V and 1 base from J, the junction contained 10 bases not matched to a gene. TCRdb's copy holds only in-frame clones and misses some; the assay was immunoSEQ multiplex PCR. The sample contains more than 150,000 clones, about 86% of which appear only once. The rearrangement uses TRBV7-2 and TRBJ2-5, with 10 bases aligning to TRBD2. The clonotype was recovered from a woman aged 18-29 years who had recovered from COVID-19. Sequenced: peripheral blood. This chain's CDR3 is CASSLLKRTSGTQETQYF. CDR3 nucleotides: TGTGCCAGCAGCTTACTTAAGCGGACTAGCGGCACCCAAGAGACCCAGTACTTC.